This entry describes one T cell receptor (beta chain). Antigen unknown. In TCRdb, the RT-PCR reads were re-called with MiXCR into one record per CDR3 protein. Seen here are 18,000 or so distinct CDR3 sequences, about 56% observed once, and the top ten hold 7.7%. The entry originates in a study of yellow fever vaccine responses in identical twins. General study results and limits: Twins' vaccine T cell responses were reported to seem partly convergent and partly personalized.

The ends lost 8 bases at V and 6 bases at J; junction bases unmatched: 12. The CDR3 sequence is 14 residues long. CDR1 SQVTM and CDR2 ANQGSEA come from the germline V gene. The clonotype was recovered from a woman aged 18-29 years who received the yellow fever vaccine. The material sequenced was T cells from blood (PBMCs), unsorted or a sorted subset (not recorded which), taken before or after yellow fever vaccination (not recorded which). The chain couples TRBV29-1 to TRBJ2-7; TRBD2 matches 11 bases. The CDR3 here is CSCSRPGTSGEQYF. The CDR3, as DNA: TGCAGCTGTTCTCGACCCGGGACTAGCGGCGAGCAGTACTTC.